This T cell receptor beta chain came from a study of early T cells in non-severe SARS-CoV-2 infection. Study-level background: Chains were not paired, and sequencing was done on bulk RNA from unsorted whole blood.

This clonotype was observed many times. Its matching antigen is unknown. In the library, individual cDNA molecules carried attached unique molecular identifiers. TCRdb re-called the 5' RACE reads through MiXCR, storing one row per CDR3 protein. There are tens of thousands of distinct CDR3 sequences in the sample; over 12% occur only once, and approximately 4% lies in the top ten. V lost 4 bases and J 0 bases, leaving 10 bases between the germline ends. Germline V CDR1 and CDR2: SGHAT, FQNNGV. The CDR3 is 15 amino acids. Findings and limits, study-wide: CD4 and private specificities were missed by VDJdb matching, which favored anti-spike CD8 responses.

J is TRBJ2-1 and V is TRBV11-2, with D possibly matching TRBD2 (6 bases). This receptor was taken from an adult who was a healthcare worker with PCR-confirmed SARS-CoV-2 infection or an uninfected control (not recorded which). Sample: whole blood, taken at baseline. The CDR3 DNA is TGTGCCAGCAGCTCCGGGACTTACTCCTACAATGAGCAGTTCTTC. Protein product: CASSSGTYSYNEQFF.